The 20 T cell receptor beta chains in this list originate from one sample, sequenced in a study of OX40 agonist ivuxolimab in advanced cancers. The protocol was immunoSEQ multiplex PCR, while the TCRdb copy is restricted to in-frame clones and leaves out a portion. Among some 23,000 clones listed, 84% were seen once. Material: CD4+ or CD8+ T cells sorted from blood, obtained in a trial of the OX40 agonist ivuxolimab. These receptors all come from an adult with an advanced solid tumor such as melanoma, head and neck, liver or kidney cancer.

The V call is TRBV7-8, the J call TRBJ2-1; D is perhaps TRBD1 or TRBD2 (5 bases each). Trimming shortened V by 1 base and J by 8 bases, and 21 bases separated the two germline ends. CDR1 SGHVS and CDR2 FQNEAQ come from the germline V gene. This CDR3 spans 17 amino acids. The DNA for the CDR3 is TGTGCCAGCAGCTTAGTTGGGGACCGGGGTCCTTGGGATGAGCAGTTCTTC. Protein sequence: CASSLVGDRGPWDEQFF.

As concerns this clone: Within the sample, other DNA sequences also encode this same CDR3. The V gene is TRBV7-9, the J gene TRBJ1-2, with unresolved D. The CDR3 is made up of 12 amino acids. Per the germline V gene, CDR1 is SEHNR and CDR2 is FQNEAQ (reference sequence). Trimming left V 5 bases short and J 4 bases short, with 8 bases between. CDR3 nucleotides: TGTGCCAGCAGCCCCCCCTCCTATGGCTACACCTTC. Amino acid sequence: CASSPPSYGYTF. The whole variable domain, filled in from reference TRBV7-9 and TRBJ1-2, reads DTGVSQNPRHKITKRGQNVTFRCDPISEHNRLYWYRQTLGQGPEFLTYFQNEAQLEKSRLLSDRFSAERPKGSFSTLEIQRTEQGDSAMYLCASSPPSYGYTFGSGTRLTVV.

The rearrangement uses TRBV9 and TRBJ1-2, with 7 positions matching TRBD1. The CDR3 totals 15 residues. Germline CDR1 SGDLS, CDR2 YYNGEE. V gave up 2 bases and J gave up 0 bases; unmatched junction bases: 4. The CDR3 protein is CASSVGTESNYGYTF. The CDR3 region has the DNA TGTGCCAGCAGCGTCGGGACAGAGTCTAACTATGGCTACACCTTC.

The chain joins TRBV19 to TRBJ2-7; TRBD1 might be the D (5 bases). V lost 4 bases and J 6 bases, leaving 19 bases between the germline ends. Looked up from germline, CDR1 is LNHDA and CDR2 is SQIVND (reference sequence). The CDR3 spans 15 residues. The CDR3: CASSTSLTGRREQYF. In DNA form, the CDR3 reads TGTGCCAGTAGTACATCCCTCACAGGTCGCCGCGAGCAGTACTTC.

This sequence joins TRBV7-9 and TRBJ1-1, with a possible D match to TRBD1 (5 bases). Germline V gives CDR1 SEHNR, CDR2 FQNEAQ (reference sequence). V was cut by 6 bases and J by 0 bases, with 11 bases left in between. This CDR3 spans 14 amino acids. In DNA form, the CDR3 reads TGTGCCAGCAGGGGGCCAACCATGAACACTGAAGCTTTCTTT. Translating it yields CASRGPTMNTEAFF.

V is TRBV5-1 and J is TRBJ2-1; 8 nucleotides match TRBD2. The CDR3 is made up of 14 amino acids. The J segment lost 8 bases and the V segment lost 1 base, leaving 5 bases of the junction unmatched. Germline values: CDR1 SGHRS, CDR2 YFSETQ. The CDR3 DNA reads as TGCGCCAGCAGCTTGCGGGGGGGCCGAGATGAGCAGTTCTTC. Protein: CASSLRGGRDEQFF.

This clone was seen a single time. The V and J genes are TRBV5-1 and TRBJ1-6; a weak D match, TRBD1 (5 bases). The V end lost 4 bases, the J end lost 7 bases, and 15 bases lay between the germline ends. CDR1 is SGHRS, CDR2 YFSETQ, per germline. This CDR3 is 15 amino acids long. The CDR3 DNA follows: TGCGCCAGCAGCCCTCGGGACCCCTCCAATTCACCCCTCCACTTT. It is translated as CASSPRDPSNSPLHF.

This chain uses TRBV9 with TRBJ1-1; TRBD1 matches 9 bases. Germline V gene lookup returns CDR1 SGDLS and CDR2 YYNGEE. CDR3 size: 17 residues. The ends lost 0 bases at V and 3 bases at J; junction bases unmatched: 9. CDR3 amino acids: CASSVGGQGNRDTEAFF. DNA of the CDR3: TGTGCCAGCAGCGTAGGGGGACAGGGCAATCGGGACACTGAAGCTTTCTTT.

This clone was seen only once. The CDR3 here is CASSKQGAGYGYTF. The CDR3 DNA follows: TGTGCCAGTAGTAAACAGGGGGCAGGGTATGGCTACACCTTC. The chain couples TRBV19 to TRBJ1-2; 9 positions match TRBD1. Germline CDR1 is LNHDA and CDR2 is SQIVND (reference sequence). This CDR3 is built from 14 residues. V shed 4 bases, J shed 5 bases, and the junction held 5 bases outside the gene matches.

The V gene is TRBV12-5, the J gene TRBJ2-7; D may correspond to TRBD1 or TRBD2 (5 bases each). Trimming left V 7 bases short and J 7 bases short, with 26 bases between. The CDR3 runs 16 residues. From germline, CDR1 is LGHNT and CDR2 FRNRAP. CDR3 sequence: CASALLGVRPNREQYF. The CDR3 DNA follows: TGTGCTAGTGCCCTTTTGGGGGTCAGGCCTAATCGTGAGCAGTACTTC.

The chain carries TRBV6-5 and TRBJ2-2; D not resolved. The CDR3 is 13 residues long. The V and J ends lost 0 bases and 5 bases respectively, with 4 bases between them. CDR1 and CDR2 (germline): MNHEY, SVGAGI. The CDR3 DNA reads TGTGCCAGCAGTTACTCAGGGACCGGGGAGCTGTTTTTT. Residues: CASSYSGTGELFF.

The chain links TRBV7-2 to TRBJ1-2; 9 nucleotides match TRBD1. Germline V lookup: CDR1 SGHTA, CDR2 FQGNSA. The V gene end was trimmed by 2 bases and the J gene end by 2 bases; junction bases not matched to a gene: 15. CDR3 length: 19 residues. CDR3 DNA: TGTGCCAGCAGCTTAAGGGAGAGGGGACAGGGTCGATTAAACTATGGCTACACCTTC. It yields the protein CASSLRERGQGRLNYGYTF.

This sequence joins TRBV27 and TRBJ1-1, with a tentative D call TRBD1 (6 bases). Germline V gives CDR1 MNHEY, CDR2 SMNVEV (reference sequence). V lost 8 bases, J lost 4 bases, and 14 bases lay in between. The CDR3 is 13 amino acids. DNA of the CDR3: TGTGCCAGCCGCAACAGGGACCTCACTGAAGCTTTCTTT. Protein: CASRNRDLTEAFF.

The genes are TRBV9 and TRBJ1-3; no reliable D call. The germline V gene has CDR1 SGDLS and CDR2 YYNGEE. Trimming left V 3 bases short and J 0 bases short, with 19 bases between. The CDR3 runs 18 residues. The DNA for the CDR3 is TGTGCCAGCAGCGCGAATCCGGGCCGGACGACCTCTGGAAACACCATATATTTT. Its protein is CASSANPGRTTSGNTIYF.

The rearrangement uses TRBV4-1 and TRBJ1-5, with D hard to call. The V end lost 5 bases, the J end lost 5 bases, and 10 bases lay between the germline ends. The germline CDR1 and CDR2 sequences are MGHRA and YSYEKL. The CDR3 is 13 amino acids. CDR3 in amino acids: CASSVRRDQPQHF. The CDR3 DNA is TGCGCCAGCAGCGTGAGAAGGGATCAGCCCCAGCATTTT.

V usage is TRBV4-3 and J usage is TRBJ1-6; TRBD1 aligns across 7 bases. This CDR3 is 15 amino acids long. With V trimmed by 0 bases and J by 7 bases, 3 bases remained unmatched. The V gene's germline CDR1 is LGHNA and CDR2 YSLEER. DNA of the CDR3: TGCGCCAGCAGCCAAGATCAGGGGGACAATTCACCCCTCCACTTT. Its translation: CASSQDQGDNSPLHF.

The chain combines TRBV13 with TRBJ2-5; 7 bases line up with TRBD2. With 7 bases clipped from V and 0 bases from J, the junction kept 5 bases outside the gene matches. Germline CDR1 PRHDT, CDR2 FYEKMQ (reference sequence). This CDR3 spans 14 amino acids. DNA for the CDR3: TGTGCCAGCAACACTCTAGCGGACCAAGAGACCCAGTACTTC. This translates into CASNTLADQETQYF.

This chain uses TRBV6-1 with TRBJ1-5; D remains unclear. Trimming removed 7 bases at V and 7 bases at J, with 20 bases between. The CDR3 extends over 15 amino acids. In germline, CDR1 is MNHNS, CDR2 SASEGT. The CDR3 loop is CASTLSSTIAQPQHF. CDR3 bases: TGTGCCAGCACCCTTTCGTCGACCATCGCCCAGCCCCAGCATTTT.

This chain uses TRBV9 with TRBJ2-7, with 9 bases fitting TRBD1. The CDR3 sequence is 14 residues long. Germline values: CDR1 SGDLS, CDR2 YYNGEE. With V trimmed by 0 bases and J by 3 bases, 1 base remained unmatched. CDR3: CASSVGDRVYEQYF. DNA for the CDR3: TGTGCCAGCAGCGTAGGGGACAGGGTCTACGAGCAGTACTTC.

The chain is built from TRBV6-5 and TRBJ2-7; no clear D gene. CDR3 length: 15 residues. V was trimmed by 6 bases and J by 5 bases, leaving 20 bases between them. Germline V gene lookup returns CDR1 MNHEY and CDR2 SVGAGI. The chain's CDR3 is CASSFLPTAADEQYF. The CDR3 region has the DNA TGTGCCAGCAGCTTCCTTCCGACGGCGGCGGACGAGCAGTACTTC.